This T cell receptor (beta chain) is from a study of blood T cell repertoires in COVID-19. In the study overall: The United States, Italy and Spain supplied acute and convalescent COVID-19 samples. Nucleic acid was either cDNA or gDNA, and it came from T cells, B-cell-depleted T cells, or PBMCs.

Per the original data handling: Reference gene primer amplification gave nucleated cell count estimates. TCRdb's copy holds only in-frame clones and misses some; the assay was immunoSEQ multiplex PCR. The V and J calls and clone size are taken from that table; D and trimming were inferred from the DNA. The sample has about 270,000 clones; 88% are singletons. Cohorts were based on clinical histories the participants reported. The germline gives CDR1 SGHDN, CDR2 FVKESK. The CDR3 is 14 residues long. The ends were cut back, 2 bases at V and 1 base at J, with 8 bases in the middle. This clone has just one count.

The source of this sequence is a woman aged 40 to 50 with acute COVID-19. The chain employs TRBV14 and TRBJ2-5; D remains unclear. The specimen sequenced was PBMCs or T cells enriched from blood (not recorded which). CDR3 in DNA: TGTGCCAGCAGCCAACCCTACCCCCAAGAGACCCAGTACTTC. Translating gives CASSQPYPQETQYF.